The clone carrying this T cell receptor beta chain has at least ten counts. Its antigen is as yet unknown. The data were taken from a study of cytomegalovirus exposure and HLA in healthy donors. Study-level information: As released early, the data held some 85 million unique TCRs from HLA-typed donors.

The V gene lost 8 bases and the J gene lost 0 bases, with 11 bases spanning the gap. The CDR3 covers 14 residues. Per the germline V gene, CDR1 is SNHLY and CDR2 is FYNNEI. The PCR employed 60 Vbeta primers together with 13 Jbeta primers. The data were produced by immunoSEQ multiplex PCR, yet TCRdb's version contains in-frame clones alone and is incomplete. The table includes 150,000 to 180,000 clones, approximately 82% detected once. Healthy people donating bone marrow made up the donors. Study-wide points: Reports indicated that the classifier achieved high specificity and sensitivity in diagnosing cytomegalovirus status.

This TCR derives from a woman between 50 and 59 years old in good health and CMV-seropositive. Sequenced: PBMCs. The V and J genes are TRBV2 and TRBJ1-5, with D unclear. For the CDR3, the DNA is TGTGCCAGCGAGAGGGCGGGTAGCAATCAGCCCCAGCATTTT. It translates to CASERAGSNQPQHF.